This paragraph covers one T cell receptor beta chain sequence. Its antigen is still unknown. The CDR3 spans 16 residues. V trimming: 5 bases; J trimming: 5 bases; junction bases outside the gene matches: 12. CDR1 SGHDN and CDR2 FVKESK come from the germline V gene. The data originate from a study of shared clonotypes between healthy human individuals. Across the study: The study used three CD4 naive, three CD4 memory, two CD8 naive and one CD8 memory plate per donor.

The protocol was immunoSEQ multiplex PCR, while the TCRdb copy is restricted to in-frame clones and leaves out a portion. The table has under 700,000 clones, roughly 95% seen once. Study-wide points: Lower generation probabilities were found for non-shared clonotypes than for those shared by all four donors. Estimated richness was generally greater in naive than memory subsets.

Only CD45RO-negative cells positively selected for CCR7 counted as naive CD8 cells, so terminally differentiated effector memory CD45RA+ cells were excluded. The chain carries TRBV14 and TRBJ1-2, with 9 bases that match TRBD1. The TCR was taken from a woman aged 30 to 39 in good health. Sequenced material: naive CD8+ T cells sorted from blood. CDR3 bases: TGTGCCAGCAGCTTCTTGGGGACAGGGATAGGGTATGGCTACACCTTC. Protein: CASSFLGTGIGYGYTF.